Described below is a single T cell receptor beta chain sequence and its context. Its antigen is not known. The germline CDR1 and CDR2 sequences are MDHEN and SYDVKM. V was cut by 5 bases and J by 1 base, with 15 bases left in between. The CDR3 contains 16 residues. The data derive from a study of shared clonotypes between healthy human individuals. Deep level was the assay's run setting. Sequencing was performed with immunoSEQ multiplex PCR; in TCRdb, only in-frame clones are kept and a portion is missing. The table lists about 2.4 million clones, roughly 93% of them singletons. Findings and limits, study-wide: Naive subsets tended to show greater estimated richness than memory subsets. Sampling covered nothing but blood. Tissue TCR repertoires likely differ from those found in blood.

Recent acute infections and vaccinations were absent in the healthy HIV-negative adult donors. The clonotype comes from a man aged 18 to 30 in good health. Some clones in this sample may be carry-over from other donors' samples. Input material: naive CD4+ T cells from PBMCs. The subset here: CD45RA+ positively selected. The chain recombines TRBV28 with TRBJ2-1; a possible D gene is TRBD1 (5 bases). The CDR3 sequence is CASSPLGLGSYNEQFF. The CDR3 coding sequence is TGTGCCAGCAGTCCTTTGGGGCTAGGGTCCTACAATGAGCAGTTCTTC. The complete variable domain, with remaining parts taken from reference TRBV28 and TRBJ2-1, reads DVKVTQSSRYLVKRTGEKVFLECVQDMDHENMFWYRQDPGLGLRLIYFSYDVKMKEKGDIPEGYSVSREKKERFSLILESASTNQTSMYLCASSPLGLGSYNEQFFGPGTRLTVL.